This T cell receptor beta chain came from a study of T cells in localized non-small cell lung cancer. Libraries were prepared by immunoSEQ multiplex PCR; TCRdb keeps only in-frame clonotypes and omits some of them. This repertoire shows about 76,000 clones, approximately 88% found once; its top ten account for 1% to 1.5%. The source was peripheral blood, collected before any cancer treatment. The TCR originated in a female donor of 60 years or more with stage I lung adenocarcinoma.

CDR3 DNA: TGTGCCAGCTCACCTTCGTCTGGTGATACGCAGTATTTT. It is translated as CASSPSSGDTQYF. This chain joins TRBV18 and TRBJ2-3, with D uncertain. CDR3 size: 13 residues. The V gene's germline CDR1 is KGHSH and CDR2 LQKENI. V shed 3 bases and J shed 6 bases, with 10 bases lying between them.